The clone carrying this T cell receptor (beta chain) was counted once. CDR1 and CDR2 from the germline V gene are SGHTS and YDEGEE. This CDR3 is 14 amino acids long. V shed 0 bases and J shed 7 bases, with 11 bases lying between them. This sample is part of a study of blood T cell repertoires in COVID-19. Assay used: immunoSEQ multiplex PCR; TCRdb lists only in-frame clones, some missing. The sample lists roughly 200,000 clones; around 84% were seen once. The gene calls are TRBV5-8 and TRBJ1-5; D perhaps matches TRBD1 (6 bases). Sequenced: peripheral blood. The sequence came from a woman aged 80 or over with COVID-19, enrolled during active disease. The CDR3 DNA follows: TGTGCCAGCAGCTTGGCAGGGGCAGGGCAGCCCCAGCATTTT. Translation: CASSLAGAGQPQHF.